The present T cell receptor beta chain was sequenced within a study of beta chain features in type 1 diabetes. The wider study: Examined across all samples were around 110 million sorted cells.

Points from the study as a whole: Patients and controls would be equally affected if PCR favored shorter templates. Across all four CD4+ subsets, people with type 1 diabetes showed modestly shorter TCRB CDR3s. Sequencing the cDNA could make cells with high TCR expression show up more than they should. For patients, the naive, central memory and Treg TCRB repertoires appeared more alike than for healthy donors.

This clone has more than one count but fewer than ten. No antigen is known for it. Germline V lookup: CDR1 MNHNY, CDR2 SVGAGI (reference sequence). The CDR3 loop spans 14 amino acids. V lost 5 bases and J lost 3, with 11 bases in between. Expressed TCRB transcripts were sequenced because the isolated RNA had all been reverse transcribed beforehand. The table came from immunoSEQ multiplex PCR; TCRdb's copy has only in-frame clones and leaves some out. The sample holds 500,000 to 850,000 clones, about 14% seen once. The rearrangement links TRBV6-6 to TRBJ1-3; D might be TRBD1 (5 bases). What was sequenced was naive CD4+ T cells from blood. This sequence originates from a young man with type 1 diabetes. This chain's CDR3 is CASSKQGNGNTIYF. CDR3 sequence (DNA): TGTGCCAGCAGTAAGCAGGGAAATGGAAACACCATATATTTT.